Each of the 21 T cell receptor beta chains below was sequenced from the same sample in a study of metastatic and nonmetastatic thyroid tumors. With MiXCR, TCRdb reprocessed the PCR reads. The table lists some 20,000 clones, about 30% of them singletons. Every patient was untreated before thyroid surgery. Sequenced sample: tumor tissue. All receptors derive from a female donor with papillary thyroid cancer or a benign thyroid nodule (not recorded which). Some clones in this sample may be carry-over from other donors' samples.

This clone was counted once. The genes are TRBV18 and TRBJ2-1, with D tentatively TRBD2 (5 bases). The CDR3 spans 17 residues. With 2 bases removed from V and 6 bases from J, the gap between germline ends came to 20 bases. Germline loops: CDR1 KGHSH, CDR2 LQKENI. CDR3 region: CASSPGRRIGILNEQFF. CDR3 sequence (DNA): TGTGCCAGCTCACCAGGGCGGCGAATCGGGATTCTCAATGAGCAGTTCTTC.

This clone was recorded a few times. The chain has TRBV5-4 and TRBJ1-2; D may be TRBD1 (5 bases). V was clipped by 2 bases and J by 7 bases, with 9 bases between them. The CDR3 length is 12 residues. Per germline, CDR1 SGHNT and CDR2 YYREEE (reference sequence). In DNA, the CDR3 is TGTGCCAGCAGCTTAGGGGCGGGTGGCTACACCTTC. The encoded protein is CASSLGAGGYTF. Looking up the rest from reference TRBV5-4 and TRBJ1-2 gives the full variable domain: ETGVTQSPTHLIKTRGQQVTLRCSSQSGHNTVSWYQQALGQGPQFIFQYYREEENGRGNFPPRFSGLQFPNYSSELNVNALELDDSALYLCASSLGAGGYTFGSGTRLTVV.

This clone rates as medium-sized (0.01 to 0.1%). The same CDR3 arises from other DNA sequences in this sample as well. The J gene is TRBJ1-2, the V gene TRBV6-1, with D unclear. The germline gives CDR1 MNHNS, CDR2 SASEGT. V was trimmed by 6 bases and J by 4 bases, leaving 12 bases between them. The CDR3 length is 13 residues. The CDR3 DNA follows: TGTGCCAGCAGGGTGCCAGGCCCCTATGGCTACACCTTC. Translating it yields CASRVPGPYGYTF.

This clone has at least ten counts. The V call is TRBV27, the J call TRBJ1-2; 9 bases match TRBD1. V lost 7 bases, J lost 8 bases, and 17 bases stayed unmatched. Germline CDR1 reads MNHEY; CDR2 reads SMNVEV (reference sequence). The CDR3 has 16 residues. This CDR3 reads CASNSGVGQGLEGYTF. CDR3 DNA: TGTGCCAGCAACTCGGGTGTGGGACAGGGTCTTGAAGGCTACACCTTC.

In this sample, this clone turned up many times. This chain links TRBV29-1 with TRBJ2-3, with TRBD1 matching over 9 bases. The V gene end was trimmed by 3 bases and the J gene end by 2 bases; junction bases not matched to a gene: 12. The CDR3 has 17 amino acids. Looked up from germline, CDR1 is SQVTM and CDR2 is ANQGSEA. The chain's CDR3 is CSVDGQQTGGDTDTQYF. The CDR3 nucleotides are TGCAGCGTTGACGGCCAGCAAACAGGGGGCGACACAGATACGCAGTATTTT.

This clone was detected ten times or more. The rearrangement joins TRBV5-1 to TRBJ1-6; 7 positions agree with TRBD1. The J segment lost 10 bases and the V segment lost 0 bases, leaving 13 bases of the junction unmatched. The CDR3 covers 17 residues. The germline gives CDR1 SGHRS, CDR2 YFSETQ. The CDR3 DNA follows: TGCGCCAGCAGCTTGGCCAGGGGGTCGGGTAAGGCCTCACCCCTCCACTTT. It encodes CASSLARGSGKASPLHF.

The chain couples TRBV30 to TRBJ1-1, with D unclear. V lost 5 bases to trimming and J lost 2 bases, with 9 bases between them. The CDR3 runs to 12 residues. CDR1 is GTSNPN and CDR2 is SVGIG in the germline V gene (reference sequence). The CDR3 protein is CAWADPNTEAFF. CDR3 DNA: TGTGCCTGGGCAGACCCAAACACTGAAGCTTTCTTT.

As for this clone: Sequence at one end of the junction differs from germline and may be a read error. The genes are TRBV28 and TRBJ2-7; D unresolved. There are 13 residues in the CDR3. CDR1 and CDR2 from the germline V gene are MDHEN and SYDVKM. DNA for the CDR3: TGTGCCAGCAGTCCCGCAGGAGCCTATGAGCAGTACTTC. As protein: CASSPAGAYEQYF.

This clone is medium-sized. The chain employs TRBV10-2 and TRBJ2-7; D is undetermined. Germline V CDR1 and CDR2: WSHSY, SAAADI. V was pared by 3 bases and J by 5 bases, with 17 bases between. The CDR3 runs to 15 residues. CDR3 loop: CASSEVRTLVDEQYF. The CDR3 nucleotides are TGCGCCAGCAGTGAAGTTCGTACTCTAGTCGACGAGCAGTACTTC.

This clone has just one count. The genes are TRBV7-3 and TRBJ2-3, with D perhaps TRBD1 (6 bases). This CDR3 has 14 residues. Germline CDR1 reads SGHTA; CDR2 reads FQGTGA. Trimming shortened V by 5 bases and J by 4 bases, and 13 bases separated the two germline ends. In nucleotides, the CDR3 is TGTGCCAGCAGCCCTGTACAGGGCCCAGATACGCAGTATTTT. Its protein is CASSPVQGPDTQYF.

This clone was seen a handful of times. Sequence at one end of the junction differs from germline and may be a read error. This chain joins TRBV28 and TRBJ2-7, with D tentatively TRBD2 (5 bases). Germline CDR1 MDHEN, CDR2 SYDVKM. The CDR3 covers 13 residues. The CDR3 DNA is TGTGCCACCAGTTCTAGCTCCTCCGAAGAGCAGTACTTC. It encodes CATSSSSSEEQYF.

This clone came up many times. The chain couples TRBV12-3 or TRBV12-4 to TRBJ2-3; TRBD2 aligns across 12 bases. This CDR3 has 17 residues. Trimming removed 4 bases from V and 5 bases from J; junction bases left unmatched: 10. The CDR3 sequence: CASSSQGLAGSVDTQYF. In DNA form, the CDR3 reads TGTGCCAGCAGTTCCCAAGGACTAGCGGGATCGGTAGATACGCAGTATTTT.

On this clone itself: A junction end diverges from the germline sequence, so it may reflect a read error. This same CDR3 is encoded by further DNA sequences in the sample. The chain couples TRBV28 to TRBJ2-2; a weak D match, TRBD2 (6 bases). Germline V gene data show CDR1 as MDHEN and CDR2 as SYDVKM. CDR3 length: 12 amino acids. The CDR3 protein is CASRPGGGELLF. DNA of the CDR3: TGTGCCAGCAGACCCGGCGGCGGGGAGCTGCTTTTT.

The chain joins TRBV12-3 or TRBV12-4 to TRBJ1-5, with D uncertain. Trimming took 3 bases from V and 7 from J, leaving 10 bases between them. CDR3 length equals 13 residues. The CDR3, as DNA: TGTGCCAGCAGTTTCATTGGGTACCAGCCCCAGCATTTT. It yields the protein CASSFIGYQPQHF.

The chain couples TRBV7-2 to TRBJ1-2; 7 nucleotides line up with TRBD1. Germline CDR1 and CDR2: SGHTA and FQGNSA. CDR3 size: 14 residues. V shed 4 bases and J 6 bases; nucleotides not matched to a gene: 8. CDR3 in amino acids: CASSSGVQGDGYTF. CDR3 DNA sequence: TGTGCCAGCAGCTCTGGGGTCCAGGGGGATGGCTACACCTTC.

By share, this clone ranks as medium-sized. The chain uses TRBV27 and TRBJ1-2, with 9 bases that match TRBD1. With 5 bases clipped from V and 7 bases from J, the junction kept 5 bases outside the gene matches. CDR3 length equals 13 residues. In germline, CDR1 is MNHEY, CDR2 SMNVEV (reference sequence). DNA of the CDR3: TGTGCCAGCAGTGCGGGACAGGGTAGTGGCTACACCTTC. Protein: CASSAGQGSGYTF.

This chain joins TRBV7-9 and TRBJ1-4, with TRBD1 matching 7 bases. Unmatched junction bases numbered 11, after V lost 5 bases and J lost 8 bases. Germline CDR1 is SEHNR and CDR2 is FQNEAQ (reference sequence). CDR3 length: 15 residues. The CDR3 region is CASSPPDRSNEKLFF. In DNA form, the CDR3 reads TGTGCCAGCAGCCCCCCGGACAGGTCGAACGAAAAACTGTTTTTT.

This clone was seen a few times. One end of the junction fails to match germline, which may point to a read error. The V gene is TRBV28, the J gene TRBJ1-1; 7 bases map to TRBD1. Germline V gene data show CDR1 as MDHEN and CDR2 as SYDVKM. This CDR3 is 16 amino acids long. The CDR3 region is CVSSFVSARGNTEAFF. In nucleotides, the CDR3 is TGTGTCAGCAGTTTTGTTTCGGCCAGGGGGAATACTGAAGCTTTCTTT. Based on the CDR3 plus reference TRBV28 and TRBJ1-1, the full variable domain is DVKVTQSSRYLVKRTGEKVFLECVQDMDHENMFWYRQDPGLGLRLIYFSYDVKMKEKGDIPEGYSVSREKKERFSLILESASTNQTSMYLCVSSFVSARGNTEAFFGQGTRLTVV.

This clone turned up a few times. The V gene is TRBV28, the J gene TRBJ2-7; the D is unclear. The CDR3 covers 15 residues. Germline CDR1 and CDR2: MDHEN and SYDVKM. V lost 4 bases, J lost 1 base, and 14 bases lay in between. This CDR3 reads CASSSSILSSYEQYF. For the CDR3, the DNA is TGTGCCAGCAGTTCCTCTATTCTCTCGTCCTACGAGCAGTACTTC.

As concerns this clone: The germline gene is not matched at one end of the junction; a read error may be the cause. The chain couples TRBV27 to TRBJ2-7; 8 bases are a match to TRBD1. Germline values: CDR1 MNHEY, CDR2 SMNVEV (reference sequence). This CDR3 has 15 amino acids. This CDR3 reads CASSIFQGAPYEQCF. The CDR3 coding sequence is TGTGCCAGCAGTATCTTCCAGGGGGCTCCTTACGAGCAGTGCTTC.

This clone occurred many times. The J gene is TRBJ1-2, the V gene TRBV20-1, with D tentatively TRBD1 (5 bases). This CDR3 region has 14 residues. Germline V CDR1 and CDR2: DFQATT, SNEGSKA (reference sequence). Trimming took 5 bases from V and 2 from J, leaving 15 bases between them. CDR3 amino acids: CSAFDSRANYGYTF. The CDR3 coding sequence is TGCAGTGCTTTTGACAGCCGAGCAAACTATGGCTACACCTTC.